The subject of this entry is one TCR beta chain. Its antigen remains unknown. The CDR3 is made up of 14 amino acids. Germline loops: CDR1 SGHRS, CDR2 YFSETQ. Trimming cost V 2 bases and J 1 base, with 8 bases left between them. This sample was included in a study of cytomegalovirus exposure and HLA in healthy donors. PCR was performed using 60 Vbeta and 13 Jbeta primers. The assay was immunoSEQ multiplex PCR, and TCRdb's table has in-frame clones only and misses some. Counted here are about 130,000 clones, roughly 78% occurring once; the ten biggest clones make up 1%. Study outcomes and limitations: Later analysis identified several of the most significant clusters that appeared linked to common viral pathogens. After further analysis at a later stage, 15,000 to 20,000 TCR beta sequences were associated with HLA alleles at 0.05 false discovery rate.

V and J are TRBV5-1 and TRBJ2-3; unclear D gene. The sequencing sample was made of PBMCs. The TCR comes from a man aged 35 to 55 in good health and CMV-seronegative. The CDR3 protein is CASSFFEGTDTQYF. Written as DNA, the CDR3 is TGCGCCAGCAGCTTCTTTGAGGGCACAGATACGCAGTATTTT.